What follows are 14 T cell receptor beta chains derived from one specimen sequenced in a study of T cells in Graves' hyperthyroidism and ophthalmopathy. RNA transcripts yielded amplified TCR beta CDR3 regions. HTBI primers were the set used in a first-round RT-PCR of the TCR CDR3. Via MiXCR, TCRdb re-called the multiplex PCR reads, giving one row per CDR3 protein. The sample lists 500,000 to 600,000 distinct CDR3 sequences, 46% occurring once. The sample comprised peripheral blood or thyroid tissue (not recorded which). Receptors originate from an adult woman with Graves' disease, either hyperthyroidism or ophthalmopathy (not recorded which).

V usage is TRBV7-9 and J usage is TRBJ2-2, with 9 bases lining up with TRBD2. After removal of 4 bases from V and 6 bases from J, the junction contained 9 bases not matched to a gene. The CDR3 length is 16 residues. CDR1 and CDR2 from the germline V gene are SEHNR and FQNEAQ (reference sequence). DNA for the CDR3: TGTGCCAGCAGCTCTCTCTTAGCGGGAGACCCCGGGGAGCTGTTTTTT. Translation: CASSSLLAGDPGELFF.

The genes are TRBV7-9 and TRBJ2-5, with D uncertain. Germline values: CDR1 SEHNR, CDR2 FQNEAQ (reference sequence). The V end was cut by 5 bases, the J end by 13 bases, with 14 bases between. CDR3 length: 11 amino acids. CDR3 region: CASSLSSAWYF. The CDR3 region has the DNA TGTGCCAGCAGCCTCTCGTCTGCTTGGTACTTC.

The chain carries TRBV12-3 or TRBV12-4 and TRBJ1-1; 12 bases match TRBD1. CDR3 length equals 15 residues. The V gene end was trimmed by 6 bases and the J gene end by 4 bases; junction bases not matched to a gene: 6. CDR3 in DNA: TGTGCCAGCAGATGGCCGGGACAGGGGGCCACTGAAGCTTTCTTT. This sequence encodes CASRWPGQGATEAFF.

This chain joins TRBV12-3 or TRBV12-4 and TRBJ2-5, with TRBD2 as a possible D gene (5 bases). Trimming took 4 bases from V and 5 from J, leaving 11 bases between them. The CDR3 totals 13 residues. The CDR3 is CASSSRWEETQYF. The CDR3 DNA sequence: TGTGCCAGCAGTTCCCGATGGGAGGAGACCCAGTACTTC.

For this clonotype: At one end the junction does not follow the germline gene, possibly because of a read error. The rearrangement uses TRBV10-3 and TRBJ2-5; TRBD2 matches at 9 bases. This CDR3 has 17 amino acids. Germline V CDR1 and CDR2: ENHRY, SYGVKD. CDR3 DNA sequence: TGTGCCAGCAGTTCACAAGGGAGCGGGAGGTACCAAGAGACCCAGTACTTC. Protein: CASSSQGSGRYQETQYF.

A word on this clonotype: A much larger clone sits a single nucleotide away, making a read error possible. This chain joins TRBV10-3 and TRBJ2-7; 9 nucleotides align to TRBD1. In germline, CDR1 is ENHRY, CDR2 SYGVKD. The CDR3 sequence is 13 residues long. The V and J ends lost 10 bases and 9 bases, in that order; junction bases with no gene match: 13. The DNA of the CDR3 is TGTGCCACCCTTGCGGGACAGGGAACCGGGCAGTACTTC. This translates into CATLAGQGTGQYF.

The V call is TRBV7-9, the J call TRBJ1-2, with D unresolved. Germline loops: CDR1 SEHNR, CDR2 FQNEAQ (reference sequence). The V gene lost 1 base and the J gene lost 7 bases, with 10 bases spanning the gap. The CDR3 runs 13 residues. DNA of the CDR3: TGTGCCAGCAGCTTAGGCCAAAATGGTGGCTACACCTTC. Protein sequence: CASSLGQNGGYTF.

This clonotype was seen ten or more times. This rearrangement joins TRBV2 to TRBJ2-5; D perhaps matches TRBD1 (6 bases). Between the trimmed V and J ends, which lost 8 bases and 4 bases, there was a span of 14 bases. The CDR3 consists of 13 residues. Germline V gene sequence: CDR1 SNHLY, CDR2 FYNNEI. The CDR3 sequence is CASEGVRGETQYF. The CDR3 DNA sequence: TGTGCCAGCGAAGGGGTCAGGGGAGAGACCCAGTACTTC. Full variable domain (rest looked up from reference TRBV2 and TRBJ2-5): EPEVTQTPSHQVTQMGQEVILRCVPISNHLYFYWYRQILGQKVEFLVSFYNNEISEKSEIFDDQFSVERPDGSNFTLKIRSTKLEDSAMYFCASEGVRGETQYFGPGTRLLVL.

The rearrangement links TRBV27 to TRBJ2-7; 12 bases fit TRBD2. Per the germline V gene, CDR1 is MNHEY and CDR2 is SMNVEV (reference sequence). The CDR3 consists of 14 residues. The V segment lost 6 bases and the J segment 4 bases; nucleotides outside the gene matches: 4. The CDR3 spells CASRLAGGIYEQYF. The CDR3 DNA reads as TGTGCCAGCAGACTAGCGGGAGGAATTTACGAGCAGTACTTC.

The J gene is TRBJ1-2, the V gene TRBV30; D is perhaps TRBD1 (5 bases). V was trimmed by 0 bases and J by 4 bases, leaving 12 bases between them. In germline, CDR1 is GTSNPN, CDR2 SVGIG (reference sequence). The CDR3 sequence is 14 residues long. The CDR3 coding sequence is TGTGCCTGGAGTGTTGGGGCGCGTAGCTATGGCTACACCTTC. It yields the protein CAWSVGARSYGYTF.

This clonotype was seen repeatedly, ten times or more. V and J are TRBV27 and TRBJ1-2; tentatively, D is TRBD1 (5 bases). The CDR3 loop spans 14 amino acids. The V and J ends lost 1 base and 4 bases respectively, with 10 bases between them. Germline V gene lookup returns CDR1 MNHEY and CDR2 SMNVEV (reference sequence). CDR3 in DNA: TGTGCCAGCAGTTTATACAAGGGGACCTATGGCTACACCTTC. Translating gives CASSLYKGTYGYTF.

In this sample, this clonotype turned up many times. The rearrangement uses TRBV5-4 and TRBJ1-2; no reliable D call. V lost 3 bases and J lost 4, with 16 bases in between. The CDR3 length is 15 residues. CDR1 and CDR2 from the germline V gene are SGHNT and YYREEE (reference sequence). The DNA of the CDR3 is TGTGCCAGCAGCTGGACTTCGACGGGAACCTATGGCTACACCTTC. Its translation: CASSWTSTGTYGYTF.

The chain combines TRBV7-9 with TRBJ2-7, with TRBD1 matching over 9 bases. The V gene's germline CDR1 is SEHNR and CDR2 FQNEAQ (reference sequence). This CDR3 has 17 residues. J lost 4 bases, V lost 6 bases, and 16 bases had no gene match. The CDR3 DNA reads TGTGCCAGCAGTACACTTACCTCCGGGACAGGGATGTACGAGCAGTACTTC. It specifies CASSTLTSGTGMYEQYF.

This clonotype was counted ten times or more. V usage is TRBV11-2 and J usage is TRBJ2-5, with 8 bases identical to TRBD1. The J segment lost 2 bases and the V segment lost 5 bases, leaving 7 bases of the junction unmatched. CDR3 length: 15 amino acids. CDR1 and CDR2 (germline): SGHAT, FQNNGV. The DNA for the CDR3 is TGTGCCAGCAGCCGCGGGACAGGCCTTCAAGAGACCCAGTACTTC. Its protein product is CASSRGTGLQETQYF.